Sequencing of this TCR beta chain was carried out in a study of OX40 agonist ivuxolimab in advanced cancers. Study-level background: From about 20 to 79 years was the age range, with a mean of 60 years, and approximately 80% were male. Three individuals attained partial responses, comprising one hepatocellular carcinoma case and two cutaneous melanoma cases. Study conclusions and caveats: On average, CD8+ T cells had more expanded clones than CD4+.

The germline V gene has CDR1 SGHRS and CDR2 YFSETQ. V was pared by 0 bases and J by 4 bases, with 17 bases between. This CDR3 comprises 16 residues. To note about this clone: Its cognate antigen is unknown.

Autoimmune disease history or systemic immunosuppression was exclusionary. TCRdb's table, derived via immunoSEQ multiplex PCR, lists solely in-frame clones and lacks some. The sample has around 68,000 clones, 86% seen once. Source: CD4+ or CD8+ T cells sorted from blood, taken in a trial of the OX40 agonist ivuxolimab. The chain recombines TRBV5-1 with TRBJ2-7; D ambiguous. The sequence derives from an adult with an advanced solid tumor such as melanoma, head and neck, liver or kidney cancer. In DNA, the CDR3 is TGCGCCAGCAGCTTGGCCCCCTCCCGAGAAGGGTACGAGCAGTACTTC. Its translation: CASSLAPSREGYEQYF.